A selection of T cell receptor beta chains follows, all from one sample in a study of cytomegalovirus exposure and HLA in healthy donors. Some clones are missing from TCRdb's copy, which holds only in-frame ones; the method was immunoSEQ multiplex PCR. Found here are some 130,000 clones, around 70% of them singletons; the top ten hold roughly 7.2%. The material sequenced was PBMCs. The receptors were gathered from a male donor in good health and CMV-seronegative. Both conserved end residues are part of each CDR3.

12	TRBV5-6	TRBJ2-7	CASKYRGNEQYF
12	TRBV7-2	TRBJ2-1	CASSFPVNEQFF
14	TRBV5-1	TRBJ2-7	CASSFAGAPYEQYF
11	TRBV29-1	TRBJ1-2	CSDLTGGGYTF
15	TRBV27	TRBJ1-1	CASSPHRYMNTEAFF
14	TRBV30	TRBJ1-5	CAWSWGDSNQPQHF
11	TRBV20-1	TRBJ2-5	CSATEEETQYF
15	TRBV30	TRBJ1-6	CAWSIRDRDLSPLHF
15	TRBV4-2	TRBJ2-7	CASSQRTSGIDEQYF
16	TRBV11-2	TRBJ2-5	CASSPRTSGRQETQYF
19	TRBV14	TRBJ2-5	CASSLLPSSGRFGGETQYF
16	TRBV28	TRBJ2-7	CASLPRGQGLSHEQYF
18	TRBV5-1	TRBJ2-2	CASSLAGVRASNTGELFF
14	TRBV7-2	TRBJ1-5	CASSWTGGNQPQHF
11	TRBV7-9	TRBJ1-4	CASSPGEKLFF